The 10 T cell receptor beta chains below come from one sample, sequenced in a study of blood T cell repertoires in COVID-19. Repertoires were generated with immunoSEQ multiplex PCR, while TCRdb's copy carries only in-frame clones and drops some. The sample includes some 270,000 clones, 86% of them seen just once. The sequenced sample consisted of peripheral blood. These TCRs come from a man aged 35 to 55 with active or convalescent COVID-19.

The V call is TRBV14, the J call TRBJ2-1; 14 bases are shared with TRBD2. Per germline, CDR1 SGHDN and CDR2 FVKESK. This CDR3 spans 14 amino acids. V lost 4 bases, J lost 12 bases, and 5 bases stayed unmatched. CDR3 region: CASSLGTSGSWQFF. The CDR3 DNA is TGTGCCAGCAGCCTCGGGACTAGCGGGAGTTGGCAGTTCTTC.

This sequence joins TRBV6-5 and TRBJ2-5; D remains ambiguous. The CDR3 loop spans 13 amino acids. The V end was cut by 8 bases, the J end by 0 bases, with 10 bases between. Per the germline V gene, CDR1 is MNHEY and CDR2 is SVGAGI. The CDR3 is CASSFSYQETQYF. CDR3 coding DNA: TGTGCCAGCTCCTTTTCGTACCAAGAGACCCAGTACTTC.

This chain connects TRBV24-1 to TRBJ2-3; D ambiguous. The length of the CDR3 is 16 residues. The ends were cut back, 0 bases at V and 0 bases at J, with 9 bases in the middle. Germline CDR1 reads KGHDR; CDR2 reads SFDVKD. CDR3 sequence: CATSDLGQESTDTQYF. Here the CDR3 DNA reads TGTGCCACCAGTGATTTGGGGCAGGAAAGCACAGATACGCAGTATTTT.

The J gene is TRBJ1-1, the V gene TRBV4-1; D not certain. The CDR3 runs to 15 residues. Trimming shortened V by 1 base and J by 4 bases, and 13 bases separated the two germline ends. Per germline, CDR1 MGHRA and CDR2 YSYEKL. DNA of the CDR3: TGCGCCAGCAGCCAAGCGTTCGGCGGTGGCACTGAAGCTTTCTTT. Encoded protein: CASSQAFGGGTEAFF.

In DNA form, the CDR3 reads TGTGCCAGTAGGGGTCGGACAGGGGGTAATTCACCCCTCCACTTT. Protein product: CASRGRTGGNSPLHF. The J gene is TRBJ1-6, the V gene TRBV19, with TRBD1 matching over 10 bases. The germline gives CDR1 LNHDA, CDR2 SQIVND (reference sequence). With V trimmed by 6 bases and J by 6 bases, 5 bases remained unmatched. This CDR3 region has 15 residues.

This chain uses TRBV4-1 with TRBJ2-5; possibly TRBD2 for D (5 bases). Between the trimmed V and J ends, which lost 0 bases and 2 bases, there was a span of 19 bases. The CDR3 length is 18 residues. Per the germline V gene, CDR1 is MGHRA and CDR2 is YSYEKL. CDR3 sequence: CASSQEVVGGRRQETQYF. The CDR3 coding sequence is TGCGCCAGCAGCCAAGAAGTCGTGGGCGGGCGAAGACAAGAGACCCAGTACTTC.

This clone was picked up one time. This CDR3 reads CASSLRGATVGYTF. CDR3 in DNA: TGTGCCAGTAGTCTGCGGGGGGCGACGGTGGGCTACACCTTC. The chain recombines TRBV19 with TRBJ1-2; TRBD1 is a possible D gene (6 bases). Germline loops: CDR1 LNHDA, CDR2 SQIVND (reference sequence). This CDR3 is built from 14 residues. The V gene lost 5 bases and the J gene lost 8 bases, with 18 bases spanning the gap.

The chain links TRBV5-6 to TRBJ1-2, with TRBD1 as a possible D gene (6 bases). CDR1 and CDR2 (germline): SGHDT, YYEEEE. With 3 bases removed from V and 4 bases from J, the gap between germline ends came to 16 bases. The CDR3 has 15 amino acids. The CDR3 spells CASSYQLETGYGYTF. In DNA, the CDR3 is TGTGCCAGCAGCTACCAGCTCGAGACAGGCTATGGCTACACCTTC.

CDR3 amino acids: CASSLGDRNNYEQYF. The CDR3 DNA follows: TGCGCCAGCAGCTTGGGGGACAGGAACAACTACGAGCAGTACTTC. This chain connects TRBV5-1 to TRBJ2-7; 8 bases map to TRBD1. V lost 0 bases, J lost 3 bases, and 5 bases stayed unmatched. CDR3 length: 15 amino acids. In germline, CDR1 is SGHRS, CDR2 YFSETQ.

This chain connects TRBV7-6 to TRBJ2-3; 7 bases are a match to TRBD1. Per germline, CDR1 SGHVS and CDR2 FNYEAQ. V gave up 5 bases and J gave up 0 bases; unmatched junction bases: 5. The CDR3 covers 15 residues. CDR3 DNA: TGTGCCAGCAGCACAGGGACAGCTAGCACAGATACGCAGTATTTT. Translated: CASSTGTASTDTQYF.